The 11 T cell receptor beta chains listed next were all sequenced from one sample in a study of T cells in localized non-small cell lung cancer. Repertoires were generated with immunoSEQ multiplex PCR, while TCRdb's copy carries only in-frame clones and drops some. Counted here are some 4,000 clones, 33% occurring once; the ten biggest clones make up approximately 7%. Sequences were derived from normal lung tissue next to the tumor, sampled before any cancer treatment. The receptors shown here come from a woman between 35 and 75 years old with stage I lung adenocarcinoma.

The chain uses TRBV10-2 and TRBJ1-2; D is ambiguous. Trimming stripped 3 bases from V and 5 bases from J, with 22 bases between. From germline, CDR1 is WSHSY and CDR2 SAAADI. The CDR3 sequence is 17 residues long. DNA of the CDR3: TGCGCCAGCAGTGAAAATTCCCTGGACGGAAATATTTATGGCTACACCTTC. Amino acid sequence: CASSENSLDGNIYGYTF.

This clone was recorded a few times. The V and J genes are TRBV28 and TRBJ1-2, with D possibly matching TRBD1 (5 bases). The CDR3 loop spans 13 amino acids. Germline CDR1 is MDHEN and CDR2 is SYDVKM. V was cut by 3 bases and J by 7 bases, with 12 bases left in between. CDR3 sequence reads: CASSFFQGGGYTF. CDR3 DNA: TGTGCCAGCAGTTTTTTCCAGGGAGGTGGCTACACCTTC.

This sequence joins TRBV9 and TRBJ2-4; D call uncertain. V was cut by 5 bases and J by 8 bases, with 17 bases left in between. The CDR3 length is 14 residues. Germline CDR1 is SGDLS and CDR2 is YYNGEE. The CDR3 protein is CASSQSSIWDIQYF. CDR3 DNA: TGTGCCAGCAGTCAGTCCTCTATATGGGACATTCAGTACTTC.

The V call is TRBV19, the J call TRBJ2-1, with TRBD1 matching over 9 bases. The CDR3 extends over 15 amino acids. Germline V lookup: CDR1 LNHDA, CDR2 SQIVND (reference sequence). The V and J ends lost 1 base and 3 bases, in that order; junction bases with no gene match: 1. The CDR3 region has the DNA TGTGCCAGTAGTATAGGGGGACAGGGCTACAATGAGCAGTTCTTC. It yields the protein CASSIGGQGYNEQFF. The full variable domain, completed using reference TRBV19 and TRBJ2-1, is DGGITQSPKYLFRKEGQNVTLSCEQNLNHDAMYWYRQDPGQGLRLIYYSQIVNDFQKGDIAEGYSVSREKKESFPLTVTSAQKNPTAFYLCASSIGGQGYNEQFFGPGTRLTVL.

This clone has just a few counts. J is TRBJ2-4 and V is TRBV14; possibly TRBD1 for D (5 bases). V shed 2 bases and J shed 5 bases, with 13 bases lying between them. The V gene's germline CDR1 is SGHDN and CDR2 FVKESK. The CDR3 contains 15 residues. DNA of the CDR3: TGTGCCAGCAGCCAAATTAGGGGCTTGGAAAACATTCAGTACTTC. Its translation: CASSQIRGLENIQYF.

The genes are TRBV30 and TRBJ2-3; D gene ambiguous. Germline-derived CDR1 and CDR2 are GTSNPN and SVGIG (reference sequence). V was trimmed by 5 bases and J by 0 bases, leaving 18 bases between them. This CDR3 is built from 16 residues. CDR3 in DNA: TGTGCCTGGTCCCGGTCGGCAGAACGCAGCACAGATACGCAGTATTTT. Protein: CAWSRSAERSTDTQYF.

The chain joins TRBV6-8 to TRBJ2-2; D uncertain. Trimming removed 0 bases at V and 1 base at J, with 12 bases between. Germline V gene lookup returns CDR1 MNHGY and CDR2 SAAAGT. CDR3 length equals 17 residues. CDR3 in DNA: TGTGCCAGCAGTTACTCCCCATGGCAGATGAACACCGGGGAGCTGTTTTTT. Amino acids: CASSYSPWQMNTGELFF.

In this sample, this clone turned up a few times. The DNA for the CDR3 is TGTGCCAGCAGTTACGGGCGGACTAGCGGGAGGTGGGAGCAGTACTTC. Residues: CASSYGRTSGRWEQYF. The chain combines TRBV6-8 with TRBJ2-7; 14 nucleotides align to TRBD2. Germline CDR1 MNHGY, CDR2 SAAAGT. The CDR3 is 16 amino acids. V shed 2 bases, J shed 7 bases, and the junction held 7 bases outside the gene matches.

The J gene is TRBJ1-1, the V gene TRBV6-8, with 10 bases that match TRBD1. CDR1 and CDR2 from the germline V gene are MNHGY and SAAAGT. Trimming removed 10 bases from V and 6 bases from J; junction bases left unmatched: 11. The CDR3 runs to 14 residues. Written as DNA, the CDR3 is TGTGCCATCGGACGACAGGGGGCGCAGGCTGAAGCTTTCTTT. This translates into CAIGRQGAQAEAFF.

V and J are TRBV19 and TRBJ1-5; D uncertain. Germline V gene lookup returns CDR1 LNHDA and CDR2 SQIVND (reference sequence). Between the trimmed V and J ends, which lost 5 bases and 4 bases, there was a span of 21 bases. The CDR3 extends over 17 amino acids. The CDR3: CASSFWVSGVGNQPQHF. The CDR3 DNA reads TGTGCCAGTAGTTTTTGGGTGAGCGGGGTTGGTAATCAGCCCCAGCATTTT.

Only a few counts were recorded for this clone. This chain connects TRBV6-8 to TRBJ1-5, with 7 nucleotides matching TRBD1. The CDR3 has 14 residues. V lost 2 bases and J lost 4; bases outside the gene matches: 2. The germline gives CDR1 MNHGY, CDR2 SAAAGT. The CDR3 loop is CASSYGTVNQPQHF. The CDR3 DNA reads as TGTGCCAGCAGTTACGGGACAGTTAATCAGCCCCAGCATTTT.